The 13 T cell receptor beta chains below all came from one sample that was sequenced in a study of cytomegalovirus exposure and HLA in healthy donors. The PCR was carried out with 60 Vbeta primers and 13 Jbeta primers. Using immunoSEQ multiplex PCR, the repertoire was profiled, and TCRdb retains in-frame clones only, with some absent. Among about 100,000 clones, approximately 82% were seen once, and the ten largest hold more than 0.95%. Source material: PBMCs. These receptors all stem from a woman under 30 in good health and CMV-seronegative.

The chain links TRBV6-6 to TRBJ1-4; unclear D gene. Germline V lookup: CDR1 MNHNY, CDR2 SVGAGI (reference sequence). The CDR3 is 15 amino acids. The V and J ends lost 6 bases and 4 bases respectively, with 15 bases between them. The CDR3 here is CASRLNNRDNEKLFF. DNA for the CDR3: TGTGCCAGCAGGCTTAACAACAGAGATAATGAAAAACTGTTTTTT.

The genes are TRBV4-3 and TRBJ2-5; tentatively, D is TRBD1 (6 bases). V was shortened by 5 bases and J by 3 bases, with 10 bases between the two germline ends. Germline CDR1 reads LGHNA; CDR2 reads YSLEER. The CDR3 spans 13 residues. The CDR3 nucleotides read TGCGCCAGCAGCACCCGACAGGAAGAGACCCAGTACTTC. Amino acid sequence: CASSTRQEETQYF.

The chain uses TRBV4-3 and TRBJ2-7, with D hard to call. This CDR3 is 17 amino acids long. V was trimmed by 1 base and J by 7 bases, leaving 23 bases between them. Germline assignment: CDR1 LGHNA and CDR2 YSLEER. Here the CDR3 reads CASSQGIPVGTAGEQYF. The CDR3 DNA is TGCGCCAGCAGCCAAGGGATTCCCGTTGGTACGGCCGGGGAGCAGTACTTC.

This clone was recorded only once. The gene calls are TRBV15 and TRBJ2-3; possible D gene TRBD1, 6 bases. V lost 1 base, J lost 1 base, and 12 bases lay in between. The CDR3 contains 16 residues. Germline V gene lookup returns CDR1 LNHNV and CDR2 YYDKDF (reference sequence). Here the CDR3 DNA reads TGTGCCACCAGCAGAGCACCGGGACAACGCACAGATACGCAGTATTTT. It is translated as CATSRAPGQRTDTQYF.

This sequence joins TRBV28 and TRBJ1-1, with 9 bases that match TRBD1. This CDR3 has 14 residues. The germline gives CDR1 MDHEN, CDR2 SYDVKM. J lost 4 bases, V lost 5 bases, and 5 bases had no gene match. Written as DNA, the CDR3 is TGTGCCAGCAGTGCTCCGGGACAGGGCACTGAAGCTTTCTTT. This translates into CASSAPGQGTEAFF. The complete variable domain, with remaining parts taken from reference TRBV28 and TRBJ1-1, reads DVKVTQSSRYLVKRTGEKVFLECVQDMDHENMFWYRQDPGLGLRLIYFSYDVKMKEKGDIPEGYSVSREKKERFSLILESASTNQTSMYLCASSAPGQGTEAFFGQGTRLTVV.

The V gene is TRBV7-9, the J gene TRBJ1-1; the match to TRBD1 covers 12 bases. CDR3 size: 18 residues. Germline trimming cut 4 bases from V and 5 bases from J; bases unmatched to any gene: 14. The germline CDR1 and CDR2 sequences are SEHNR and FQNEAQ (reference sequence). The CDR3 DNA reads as TGTGCCAGCAGCTGGACCCCGGGACAGGGGGCTTTTTGGACTGAAGCTTTCTTT. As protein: CASSWTPGQGAFWTEAFF.

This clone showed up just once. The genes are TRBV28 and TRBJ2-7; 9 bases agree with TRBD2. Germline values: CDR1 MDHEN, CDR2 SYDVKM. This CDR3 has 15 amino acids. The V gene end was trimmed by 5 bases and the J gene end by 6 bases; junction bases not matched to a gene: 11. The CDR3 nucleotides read TGTGCCAGCAGTGTTAGTAGCGGGAGTACCCTCGAGCAGTACTTC. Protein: CASSVSSGSTLEQYF.

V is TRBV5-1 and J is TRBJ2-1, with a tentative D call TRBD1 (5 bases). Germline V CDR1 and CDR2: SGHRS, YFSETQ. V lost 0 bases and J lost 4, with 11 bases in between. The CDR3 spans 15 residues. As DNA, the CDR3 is TGCGCCAGCAGCTTGGGTTGGGGCAAATACAATGAGCAGTTCTTC. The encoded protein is CASSLGWGKYNEQFF.

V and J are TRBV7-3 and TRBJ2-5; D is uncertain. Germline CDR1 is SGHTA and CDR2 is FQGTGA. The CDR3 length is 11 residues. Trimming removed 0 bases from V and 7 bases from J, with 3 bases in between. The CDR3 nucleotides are TGTGCCAGCAGCTTAACCGTGACCCAGTACTTC. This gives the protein CASSLTVTQYF.

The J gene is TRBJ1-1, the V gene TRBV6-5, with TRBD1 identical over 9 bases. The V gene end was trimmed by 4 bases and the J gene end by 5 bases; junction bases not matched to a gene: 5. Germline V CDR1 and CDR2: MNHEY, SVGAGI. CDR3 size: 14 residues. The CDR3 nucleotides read TGTGCCAGCAGTTGGCGGACAGGGGAGACTGAAGCTTTCTTT. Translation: CASSWRTGETEAFF.

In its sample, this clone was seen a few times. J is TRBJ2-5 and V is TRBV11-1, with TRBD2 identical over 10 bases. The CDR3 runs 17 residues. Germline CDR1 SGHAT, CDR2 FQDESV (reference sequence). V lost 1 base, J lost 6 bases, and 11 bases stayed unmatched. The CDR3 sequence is CASSLGTSAGGLQTQYF. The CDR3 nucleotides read TGTGCCAGCAGCTTAGGGACTTCAGCGGGGGGGCTCCAGACCCAGTACTTC.

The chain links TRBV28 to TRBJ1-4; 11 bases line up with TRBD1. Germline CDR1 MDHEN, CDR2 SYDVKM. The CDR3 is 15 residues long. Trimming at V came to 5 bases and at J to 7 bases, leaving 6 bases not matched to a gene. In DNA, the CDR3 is TGTGCCAGCAGTCACGGGGGGACAGGGGGTGAAAAACTGTTTTTT. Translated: CASSHGGTGGEKLFF.

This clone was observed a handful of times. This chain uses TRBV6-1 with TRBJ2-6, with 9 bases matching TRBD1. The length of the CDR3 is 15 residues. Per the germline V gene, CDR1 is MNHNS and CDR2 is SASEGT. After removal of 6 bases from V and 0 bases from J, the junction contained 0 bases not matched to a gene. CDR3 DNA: TGTGCCAGCAGGACAGGGGGCTCTGGGGCCAACGTCCTGACTTTC. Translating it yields CASRTGGSGANVLTF.